What follows are 7 T cell receptor beta chains derived from one specimen sequenced in a study of blood T cell repertoires in COVID-19. Assay: immunoSEQ multiplex PCR; the TCRdb copy retains only in-frame clones and omits some. The table has 130,000 to 150,000 clones, around 79% seen once. Sequences were obtained from peripheral blood. Receptors were obtained from a woman in her 70s with COVID-19, enrolled during active disease.

The chain couples TRBV27 to TRBJ1-1, with D tentatively TRBD1 (5 bases). Germline V gene data show CDR1 as MNHEY and CDR2 as SMNVEV (reference sequence). Deletions cut 3 bases from V and 4 bases from J, with 12 bases between. CDR3 length equals 14 residues. CDR3 coding DNA: TGTGCCAGCAGTTTGCGTGGGGGGACCACTGAAGCTTTCTTT. This gives the protein CASSLRGGTTEAFF.

CDR3 DNA: TGTGCCAGCACCCAGACCCGACAGGGGGCGCCCGGCTACACCTTC. Protein product: CASTQTRQGAPGYTF. V is TRBV6-5 and J is TRBJ1-2, with 10 bases aligning to TRBD1. Germline V CDR1 and CDR2: MNHEY, SVGAGI. The CDR3 loop spans 15 amino acids. With 7 bases clipped from V and 8 bases from J, the junction kept 13 bases outside the gene matches.

The chain carries TRBV5-1 and TRBJ1-5; the D gene is possibly TRBD1 (5 bases). This CDR3 is built from 15 residues. Germline assignment: CDR1 SGHRS and CDR2 YFSETQ. V lost 4 bases and J lost 4, with 15 bases in between. The CDR3 here is CASSPNGHLNQPQHF. The CDR3 DNA sequence: TGCGCCAGCAGCCCAAATGGACACTTAAATCAGCCCCAGCATTTT.

The V gene is TRBV5-6, the J gene TRBJ1-4; unclear D gene. CDR1 and CDR2 (germline): SGHDT, YYEEEE. V lost 6 bases and J 6 bases, leaving 12 bases between the germline ends. The CDR3 runs 13 residues. The DNA for the CDR3 is TGTGCCAGCAAAACGGGTTTTGATGAAAAACTGTTTTTT. Its protein product is CASKTGFDEKLFF. Filled out from reference TRBV5-6 and TRBJ1-4, the complete variable domain reads DAGVTQSPTHLIKTRGQQVTLRCSPKSGHDTVSWYQQALGQGPQFIFQYYEEEERQRGNFPDRFSGHQFPNYSSELNVNALLLGDSALYLCASKTGFDEKLFFGSGTQLSVL.

The chain couples TRBV29-1 to TRBJ2-7; D is possibly TRBD2 (5 bases). Trimming pared 4 bases from V and 3 bases from J, leaving 10 bases between. Germline CDR1 SQVTM, CDR2 ANQGSEA. The CDR3 runs to 12 residues. The chain's CDR3 is CSVGVDFYEQYF. Here the CDR3 DNA reads TGCAGCGTTGGGGTGGACTTCTACGAGCAGTACTTC.

The CDR3 is CASSLMGLAGGPPYEQYF. The CDR3 nucleotides read TGTGCCAGCAGCTTAATGGGACTAGCGGGGGGCCCCCCGTACGAGCAGTACTTC. The genes are TRBV7-8 and TRBJ2-7; 15 bases map to TRBD2. The CDR3 totals 18 residues. The V gene end was trimmed by 2 bases and the J gene end by 4 bases; junction bases not matched to a gene: 9. Germline assignment: CDR1 SGHVS and CDR2 FQNEAQ.

This rearrangement joins TRBV5-4 to TRBJ2-5, with 16 bases fitting TRBD2. Germline V lookup: CDR1 SGHNT, CDR2 YYREEE (reference sequence). V was clipped by 1 base and J by 3 bases; unmatched bases: 6. CDR3 length: 18 amino acids. CDR3 sequence reads: CASSLSGLAGGGKETQYF. The DNA of the CDR3 is TGTGCCAGCAGCTTGTCGGGACTAGCGGGGGGGGGTAAAGAGACCCAGTACTTC. Filled out from reference TRBV5-4 and TRBJ2-5, the complete variable domain reads ETGVTQSPTHLIKTRGQQVTLRCSSQSGHNTVSWYQQALGQGPQFIFQYYREEENGRGNFPPRFSGLQFPNYSSELNVNALELDDSALYLCASSLSGLAGGGKETQYFGPGTRLLVL.